This T cell receptor (beta chain) was profiled in a study of blood T cell repertoires in COVID-19. Study-level background: Nucleic acid was either cDNA or gDNA, and it came from T cells, B-cell-depleted T cells, or PBMCs.

From germline, CDR1 is MNHEY and CDR2 SVGAGI. The V gene end was trimmed by 9 bases and the J gene end by 9 bases; junction bases not matched to a gene: 13. The CDR3 consists of 13 residues. The method was immunoSEQ multiplex PCR; TCRdb's version includes in-frame clones alone and lacks a portion of them. The table has roughly 300,000 clones, 80% to 95% seen once. The material sequenced was peripheral blood. The origin of this receptor is a woman younger than 45 with COVID-19, enrolled during active disease. V and J are TRBV6-5 and TRBJ2-7, with 8 bases fitting TRBD2. The CDR3 loop is CASVESGRIGQYF. CDR3 bases: TGTGCCAGTGTAGAGAGCGGGAGAATTGGGCAGTACTTC.